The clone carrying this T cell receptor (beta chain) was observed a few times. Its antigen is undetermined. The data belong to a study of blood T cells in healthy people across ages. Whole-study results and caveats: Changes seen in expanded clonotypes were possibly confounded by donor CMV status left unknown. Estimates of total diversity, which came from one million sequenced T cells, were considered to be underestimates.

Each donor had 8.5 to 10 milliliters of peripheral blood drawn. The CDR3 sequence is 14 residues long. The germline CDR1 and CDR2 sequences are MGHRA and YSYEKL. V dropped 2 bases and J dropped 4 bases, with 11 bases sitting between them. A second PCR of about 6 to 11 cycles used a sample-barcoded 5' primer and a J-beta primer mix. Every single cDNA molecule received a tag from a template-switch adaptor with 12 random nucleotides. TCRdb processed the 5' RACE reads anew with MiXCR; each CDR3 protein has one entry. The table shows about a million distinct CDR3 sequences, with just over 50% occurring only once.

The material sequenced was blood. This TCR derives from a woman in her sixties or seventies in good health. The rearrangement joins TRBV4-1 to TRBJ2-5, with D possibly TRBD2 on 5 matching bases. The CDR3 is CASSQQEVLETQYF. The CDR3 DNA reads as TGCGCCAGCAGCCAACAGGAGGTCCTAGAGACCCAGTACTTC.